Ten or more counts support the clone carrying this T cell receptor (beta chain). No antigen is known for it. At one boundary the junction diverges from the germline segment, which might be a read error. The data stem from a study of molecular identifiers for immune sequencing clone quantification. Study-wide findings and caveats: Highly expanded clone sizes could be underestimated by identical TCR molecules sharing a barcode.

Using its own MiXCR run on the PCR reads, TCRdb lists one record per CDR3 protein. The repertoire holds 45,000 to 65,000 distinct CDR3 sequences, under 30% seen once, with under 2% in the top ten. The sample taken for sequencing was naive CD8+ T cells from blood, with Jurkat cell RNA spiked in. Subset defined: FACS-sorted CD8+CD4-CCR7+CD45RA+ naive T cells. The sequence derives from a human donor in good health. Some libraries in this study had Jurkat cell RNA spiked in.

DNA of the CDR3: TGCGCCAGTACCCGGGCCGTAAAGCGGGATTTT. This gives the protein CASTRAVKRDF. The chain recombines TRBV23-1 with TRBJ2-3; D is possibly TRBD2 (6 bases). TRBV23-1 counts as an open reading frame of uncertain function. CDR3 length equals 11 residues.